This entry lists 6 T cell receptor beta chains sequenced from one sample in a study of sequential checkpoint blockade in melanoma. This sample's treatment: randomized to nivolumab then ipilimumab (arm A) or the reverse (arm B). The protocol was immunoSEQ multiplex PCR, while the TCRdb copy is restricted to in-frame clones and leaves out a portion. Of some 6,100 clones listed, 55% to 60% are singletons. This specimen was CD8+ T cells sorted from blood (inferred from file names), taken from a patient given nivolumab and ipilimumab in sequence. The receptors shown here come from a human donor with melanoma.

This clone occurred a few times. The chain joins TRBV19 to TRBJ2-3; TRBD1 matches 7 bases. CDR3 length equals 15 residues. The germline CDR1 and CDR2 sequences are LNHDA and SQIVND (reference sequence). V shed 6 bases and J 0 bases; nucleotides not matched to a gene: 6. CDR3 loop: CASSTGAVSTDTQYF. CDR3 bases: TGTGCCAGTAGCACAGGGGCAGTAAGCACAGATACGCAGTATTTT. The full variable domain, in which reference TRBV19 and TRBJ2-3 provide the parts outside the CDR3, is DGGITQSPKYLFRKEGQNVTLSCEQNLNHDAMYWYRQDPGQGLRLIYYSQIVNDFQKGDIAEGYSVSREKKESFPLTVTSAQKNPTAFYLCASSTGAVSTDTQYFGPGTRLTVL.

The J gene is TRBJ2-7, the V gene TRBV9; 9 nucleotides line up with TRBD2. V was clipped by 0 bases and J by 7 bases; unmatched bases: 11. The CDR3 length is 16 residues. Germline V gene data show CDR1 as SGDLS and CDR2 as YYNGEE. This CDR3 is CASSVEEVAGVWEQYF. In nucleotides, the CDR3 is TGTGCCAGCAGCGTAGAGGAGGTAGCGGGAGTTTGGGAGCAGTACTTC. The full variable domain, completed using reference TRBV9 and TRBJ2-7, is DSGVTQTPKHLITATGQRVTLRCSPRSGDLSVYWYQQSLDQGLQFLIQYYNGEERAKGNILERFSAQQFPDLHSELNLSSLELGDSALYFCASSVEEVAGVWEQYFGPGTRLTVT.

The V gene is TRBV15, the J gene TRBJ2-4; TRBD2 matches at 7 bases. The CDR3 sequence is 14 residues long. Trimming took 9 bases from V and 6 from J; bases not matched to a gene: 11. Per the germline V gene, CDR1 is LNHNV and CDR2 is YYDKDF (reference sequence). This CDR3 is CATRVWGEGNIQYF. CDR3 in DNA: TGTGCCACTCGGGTTTGGGGGGAGGGAAACATTCAGTACTTC. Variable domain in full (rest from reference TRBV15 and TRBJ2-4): DAMVIQNPRYQVTQFGKPVTLSCSQTLNHNVMYWYQQKSSQAPKLLFHYYDKDFNNEADTPDNFQSRRPNTSFCFLDIRSPGLGDTAMYLCATRVWGEGNIQYFGAGTRLSVL.

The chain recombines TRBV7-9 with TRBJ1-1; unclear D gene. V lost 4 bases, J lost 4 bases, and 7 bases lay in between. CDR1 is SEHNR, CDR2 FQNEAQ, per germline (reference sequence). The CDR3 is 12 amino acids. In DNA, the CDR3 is TGTGCCAGCAGCTACAGCGGCACTGAAGCTTTCTTT. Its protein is CASSYSGTEAFF.

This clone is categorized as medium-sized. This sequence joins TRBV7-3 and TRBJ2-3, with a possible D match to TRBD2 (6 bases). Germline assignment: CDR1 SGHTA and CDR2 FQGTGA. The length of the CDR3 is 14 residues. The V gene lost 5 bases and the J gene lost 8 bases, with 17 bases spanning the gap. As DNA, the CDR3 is TGTGCCAGCAGCCCCGGGAGTTACAAGGGTACGCAGTATTTT. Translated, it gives CASSPGSYKGTQYF.

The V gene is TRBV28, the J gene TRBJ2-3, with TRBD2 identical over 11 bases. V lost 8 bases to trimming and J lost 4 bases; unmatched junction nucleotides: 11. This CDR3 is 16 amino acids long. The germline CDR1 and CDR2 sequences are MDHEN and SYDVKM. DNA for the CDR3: TGTGCCAGCTCTACCGGAACTAGCGGGAGATCAGATACGCAGTATTTT. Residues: CASSTGTSGRSDTQYF.